The 4 T cell receptor beta chains listed next were all sequenced from one sample in a study of CD8 T cells in ankylosing spondylitis. One entry per CDR3 protein, called by TCRdb with MiXCR from the 5' RACE reads. The repertoire holds about 120,000 distinct CDR3 sequences, with roughly 13% as singletons. The sequencing sample was made of blood, either unsorted or a sorted T cell fraction (not recorded which). The origin of the receptors is a female donor with ankylosing spondylitis or in good health (not recorded which).

The chain carries TRBV5-1 and TRBJ2-7; 8 bases map to TRBD1. V was clipped by 0 bases and J by 5 bases; unmatched bases: 10. Per germline, CDR1 SGHRS and CDR2 YFSETQ. This CDR3 has 16 amino acids. The CDR3 protein is CASSLAGGGSPNEQYF. CDR3 coding DNA: TGCGCCAGCAGCTTGGCAGGGGGCGGCTCCCCTAACGAGCAGTACTTC. The whole variable domain, remainder taken from reference TRBV5-1 and TRBJ2-7, is KAGVTQTPRYLIKTRGQQVTLSCSPISGHRSVSWYQQTPGQGLQFLFEYFSETQRNKGNFPGRFSGRQFSNSRSEMNVSTLELGDSALYLCASSLAGGGSPNEQYFGPGTRLTVT.

This clonotype was detected ten times or more. The CDR3 region has the DNA TGTGCCAGCAGCCAAGGTTCCGGGACAGGGGGAAAGAACACTGAAGCTTTCTTT. This sequence encodes CASSQGSGTGGKNTEAFF. The chain is built from TRBV3-1 and TRBJ1-1, with 11 bases matching TRBD1. The CDR3 runs to 18 residues. Germline lookup yields CDR1 LGHDT and CDR2 YNNKEL (reference sequence). V lost 1 base and J lost 1; bases outside the gene matches: 8.

The sample holds many counts of this clonotype. The chain recombines TRBV6-1 with TRBJ2-2; D is unresolved. The length of the CDR3 is 14 residues. The V gene lost 6 bases and the J gene lost 0 bases, with 8 bases spanning the gap. Germline CDR1 is MNHNS and CDR2 is SASEGT. CDR3 region: CASSPPSNTGELFF. The CDR3 region has the DNA TGTGCCAGCAGCCCCCCTTCGAACACCGGGGAGCTGTTTTTT.

This clonotype has ten or more counts. The chain couples TRBV6-2 or TRBV6-3 to TRBJ1-5; D gene ambiguous. Germline V CDR1 and CDR2: MNHEY, SVGEGT. V was trimmed by 7 bases and J by 4 bases, leaving 8 bases between them. This CDR3 comprises 12 residues. CDR3 nucleotide sequence: TGTGCCAGCACAGACACTAATCAGCCCCAGCATTTT. This codes for CASTDTNQPQHF.